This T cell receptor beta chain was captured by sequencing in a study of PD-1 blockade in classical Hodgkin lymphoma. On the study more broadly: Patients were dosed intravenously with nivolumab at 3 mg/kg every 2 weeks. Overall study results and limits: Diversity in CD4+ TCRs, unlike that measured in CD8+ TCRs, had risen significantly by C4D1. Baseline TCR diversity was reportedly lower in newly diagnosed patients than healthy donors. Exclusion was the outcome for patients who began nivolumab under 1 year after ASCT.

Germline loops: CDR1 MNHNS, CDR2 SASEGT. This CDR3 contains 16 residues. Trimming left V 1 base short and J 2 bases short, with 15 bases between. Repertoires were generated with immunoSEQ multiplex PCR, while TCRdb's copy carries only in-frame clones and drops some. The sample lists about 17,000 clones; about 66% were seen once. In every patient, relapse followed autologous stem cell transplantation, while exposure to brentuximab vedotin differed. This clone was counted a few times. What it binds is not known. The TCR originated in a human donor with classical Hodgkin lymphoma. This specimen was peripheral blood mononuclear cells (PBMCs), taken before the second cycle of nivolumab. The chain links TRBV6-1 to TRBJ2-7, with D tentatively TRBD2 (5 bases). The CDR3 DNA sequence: TGTGCCAGCAGTGAAGGCGTCGGCCCTAGCACCTACGAGCAGTACTTC. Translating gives CASSEGVGPSTYEQYF.